Here is one TCR beta chain with its context. Antigen: not known. The data were obtained in a study of T-cell reconstitution after alpha-beta-depleted transplantation in children. Library preparation (for TCRbeta) was performed with unique molecular identifiers. TCRdb ran MiXCR on the PCR reads and lists one entry per CDR3 protein. The sample consists of just under 350,000 distinct CDR3 sequences, about 16% of them appearing once. General study results and limits: A year post-transplant, T-cell counts and diversity derived mostly from newly produced T cells. Roughly two months post-transplant, alpha-beta T cells reportedly originated from several hundred graft clones that had expanded.

The CDR3 totals 15 residues. Trimming took 2 bases from V and 4 from J, leaving 15 bases between them. Germline V gene data show CDR1 as DFQATT and CDR2 as SNEGSKA (reference sequence). This chain uses TRBV20-1 with TRBJ2-1; possible D gene TRBD2, 6 bases. This clonotype originated in a male patient aged 2 to 9 who had a stem cell transplant for acute lymphoblastic leukemia, so the T cells may come from the graft donor. The sample here was PBMCs, mostly from graft donor cells, taken 360 days after TCRalphabeta/CD19-depleted stem cell transplant. The CDR3 DNA reads as TGCAGTGCTAGAATGGGGGAGGACTTTTACAATGAGCAGTTCTTC. It yields the protein CSARMGEDFYNEQFF.